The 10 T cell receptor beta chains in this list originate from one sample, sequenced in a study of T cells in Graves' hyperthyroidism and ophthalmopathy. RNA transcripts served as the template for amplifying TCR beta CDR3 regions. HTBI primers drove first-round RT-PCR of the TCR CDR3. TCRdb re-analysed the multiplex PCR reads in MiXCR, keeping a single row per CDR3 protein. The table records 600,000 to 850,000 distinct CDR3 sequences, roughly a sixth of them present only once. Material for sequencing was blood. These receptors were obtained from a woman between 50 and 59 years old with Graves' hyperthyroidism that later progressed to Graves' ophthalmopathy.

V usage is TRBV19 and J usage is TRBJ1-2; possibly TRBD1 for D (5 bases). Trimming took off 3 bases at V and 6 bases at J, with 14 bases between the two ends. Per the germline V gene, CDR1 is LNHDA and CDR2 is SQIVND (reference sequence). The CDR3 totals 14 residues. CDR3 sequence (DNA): TGTGCCAGTAGTATTAGAAACAGGCGGGATGGCTACACCTTC. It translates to CASSIRNRRDGYTF.

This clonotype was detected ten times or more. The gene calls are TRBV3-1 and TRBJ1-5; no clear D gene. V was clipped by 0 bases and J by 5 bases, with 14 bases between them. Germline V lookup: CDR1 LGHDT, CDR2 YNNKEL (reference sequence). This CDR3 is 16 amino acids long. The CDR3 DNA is TGTGCCAGCAGCCAAGAGGGTCCAGGAGGAGATCAGCCCCAGCATTTT. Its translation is CASSQEGPGGDQPQHF.

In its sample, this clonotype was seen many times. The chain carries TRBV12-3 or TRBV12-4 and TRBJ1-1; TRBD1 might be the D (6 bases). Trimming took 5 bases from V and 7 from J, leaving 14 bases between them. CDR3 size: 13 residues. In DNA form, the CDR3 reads TGTGCCAGCAGTGGCACAGGGTACATTGAAGCTTTCTTT. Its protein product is CASSGTGYIEAFF.

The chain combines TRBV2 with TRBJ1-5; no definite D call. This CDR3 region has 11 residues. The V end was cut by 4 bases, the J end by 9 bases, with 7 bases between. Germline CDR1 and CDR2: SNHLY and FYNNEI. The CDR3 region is CASSVPGPQHF. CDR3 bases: TGTGCCAGCAGTGTGCCGGGGCCCCAGCATTTT.

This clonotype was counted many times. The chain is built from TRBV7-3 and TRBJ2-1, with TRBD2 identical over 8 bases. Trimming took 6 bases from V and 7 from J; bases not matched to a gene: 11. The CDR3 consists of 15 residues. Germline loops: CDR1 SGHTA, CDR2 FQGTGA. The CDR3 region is CASSRGAGGGNEQFF. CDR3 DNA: TGTGCCAGCAGTCGCGGGGCAGGCGGGGGGAATGAGCAGTTCTTC.

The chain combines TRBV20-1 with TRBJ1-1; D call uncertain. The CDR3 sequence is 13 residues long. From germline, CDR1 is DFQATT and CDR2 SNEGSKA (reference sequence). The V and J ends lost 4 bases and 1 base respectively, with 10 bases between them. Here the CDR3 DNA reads TGCAGTGCTATCCCCCCGGAGAACACTGAAGCTTTCTTT. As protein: CSAIPPENTEAFF.

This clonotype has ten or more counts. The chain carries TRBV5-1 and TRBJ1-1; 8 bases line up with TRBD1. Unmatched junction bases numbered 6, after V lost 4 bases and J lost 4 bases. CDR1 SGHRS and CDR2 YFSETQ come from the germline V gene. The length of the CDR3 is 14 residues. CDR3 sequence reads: CASSPYRGSTEAFF. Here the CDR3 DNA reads TGCGCCAGCAGCCCGTACAGGGGGAGCACTGAAGCTTTCTTT. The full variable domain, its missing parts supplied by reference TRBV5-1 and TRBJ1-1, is KAGVTQTPRYLIKTRGQQVTLSCSPISGHRSVSWYQQTPGQGLQFLFEYFSETQRNKGNFPGRFSGRQFSNSRSEMNVSTLELGDSALYLCASSPYRGSTEAFFGQGTRLTVV.

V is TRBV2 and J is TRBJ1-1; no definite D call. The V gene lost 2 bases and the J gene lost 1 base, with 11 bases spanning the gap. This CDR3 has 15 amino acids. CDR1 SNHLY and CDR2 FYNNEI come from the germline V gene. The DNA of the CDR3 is TGTGCCAGCAGTGAACCCGGTTCGACGAACACTGAAGCTTTCTTT. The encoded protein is CASSEPGSTNTEAFF.

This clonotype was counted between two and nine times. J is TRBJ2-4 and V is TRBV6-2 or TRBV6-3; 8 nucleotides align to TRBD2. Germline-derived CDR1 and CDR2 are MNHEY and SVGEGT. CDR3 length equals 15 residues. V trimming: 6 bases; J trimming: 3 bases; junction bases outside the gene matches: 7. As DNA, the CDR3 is TGTGCCAGCAGACAAAGCGGGACTAGCAAAAACATTCAGTACTTC. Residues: CASRQSGTSKNIQYF.

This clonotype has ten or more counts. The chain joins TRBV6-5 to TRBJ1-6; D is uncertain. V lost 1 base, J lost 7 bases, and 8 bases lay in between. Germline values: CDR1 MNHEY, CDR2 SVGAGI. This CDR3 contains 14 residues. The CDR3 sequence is CASSYWAENSPLHF. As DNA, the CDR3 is TGTGCCAGCAGTTACTGGGCTGAGAATTCACCCCTCCACTTT.